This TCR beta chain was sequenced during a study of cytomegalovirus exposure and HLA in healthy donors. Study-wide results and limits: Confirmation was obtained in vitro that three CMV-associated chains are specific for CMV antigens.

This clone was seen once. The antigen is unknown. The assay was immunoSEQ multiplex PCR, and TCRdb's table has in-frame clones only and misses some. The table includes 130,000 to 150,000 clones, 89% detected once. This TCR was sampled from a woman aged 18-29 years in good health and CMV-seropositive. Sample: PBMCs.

For the CDR3, the DNA is TGTGCCGGATTGGCGGGGGGAACCAATCAGCCCCAGCATTTT. Residues: CAGLAGGTNQPQHF. The rearrangement joins TRBV11-1 to TRBJ1-5; tentative D call: TRBD1 (5 bases). Trimming removed 11 bases at V and 3 bases at J, with 17 bases between. Germline loops: CDR1 SGHAT, CDR2 FQDESV (reference sequence). This CDR3 contains 14 residues. The full variable domain, with the rest looked up from reference TRBV11-1 and TRBJ1-5, is EAEVAQSPRYKITEKSQAVAFWCDPISGHATLYWYRQILGQGPELLVQFQDESVVDDSQLPKDRFSAERLKGVDSTLKIQPAELGDSAMYLCAGLAGGTNQPQHFGDGTRLSIL.